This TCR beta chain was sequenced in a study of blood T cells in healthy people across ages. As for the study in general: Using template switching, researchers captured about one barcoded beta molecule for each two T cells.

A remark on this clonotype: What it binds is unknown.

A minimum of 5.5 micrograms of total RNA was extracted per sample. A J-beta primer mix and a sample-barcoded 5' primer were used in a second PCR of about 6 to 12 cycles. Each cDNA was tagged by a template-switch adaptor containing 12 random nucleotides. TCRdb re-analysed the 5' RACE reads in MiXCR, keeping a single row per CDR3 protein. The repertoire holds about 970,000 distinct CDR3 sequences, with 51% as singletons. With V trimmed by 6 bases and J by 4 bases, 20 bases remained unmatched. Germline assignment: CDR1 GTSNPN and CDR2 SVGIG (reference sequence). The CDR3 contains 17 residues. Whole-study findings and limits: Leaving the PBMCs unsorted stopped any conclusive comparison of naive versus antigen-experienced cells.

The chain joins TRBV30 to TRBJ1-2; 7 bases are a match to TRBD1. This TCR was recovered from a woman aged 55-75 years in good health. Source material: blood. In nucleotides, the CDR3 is TGTGCCTGCCGCTTTCCGGAGACAGGGACACGTACCTATGGCTACACCTTC. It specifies CACRFPETGTRTYGYTF. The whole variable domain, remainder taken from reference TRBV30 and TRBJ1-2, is SQTIHQWPATLVQPVGSPLSLECTVEGTSNPNLYWYRQAAGRGLQLLFYSVGIGQISSEVPQNLSASRPQDRQFILSSKKLLLSDSGFYLCACRFPETGTRTYGYTFGSGTRLTVV.